This is a list of T cell receptor beta chains from one sample in a study of shared clonotypes between healthy human individuals. Assay: immunoSEQ multiplex PCR; the TCRdb copy retains only in-frame clones and omits some. The sample records hundreds of thousands of clones, roughly 95% being singletons. Sequencing was performed on naive CD8+ T cells sorted from blood. The receptors stem from a woman younger than 45 in good health. Both conserved end residues are trimmed from each CDR3. A D gene is named only where the DNA matches it firmly.

v_call,d_call,cdr3_aa
TRBV7-9,TRBD1,ASSPRDSLKGYEQY
TRBV5-6,-,ASSGGDVASYEQY
TRBV19,-,ASSPEMGREDYGYT
TRBV7-9,-,ASSPSPDTQY
TRBV28,TRBD1,ASSSLKTGTYEQY
TRBV13,TRBD2,ASSPLGGLADGGDTQY
TRBV20-1,TRBD2,SALLGGREY
TRBV18,-,ASSPTAGPYNEQF
TRBV13,-,ASSFLSGNTIY
TRBV9,TRBD1,ASSAGTGGTEAF
TRBV28,TRBD1,ASSSTGGWGQPQH
TRBV10-1,TRBD2,ASSDLAGAGETQY